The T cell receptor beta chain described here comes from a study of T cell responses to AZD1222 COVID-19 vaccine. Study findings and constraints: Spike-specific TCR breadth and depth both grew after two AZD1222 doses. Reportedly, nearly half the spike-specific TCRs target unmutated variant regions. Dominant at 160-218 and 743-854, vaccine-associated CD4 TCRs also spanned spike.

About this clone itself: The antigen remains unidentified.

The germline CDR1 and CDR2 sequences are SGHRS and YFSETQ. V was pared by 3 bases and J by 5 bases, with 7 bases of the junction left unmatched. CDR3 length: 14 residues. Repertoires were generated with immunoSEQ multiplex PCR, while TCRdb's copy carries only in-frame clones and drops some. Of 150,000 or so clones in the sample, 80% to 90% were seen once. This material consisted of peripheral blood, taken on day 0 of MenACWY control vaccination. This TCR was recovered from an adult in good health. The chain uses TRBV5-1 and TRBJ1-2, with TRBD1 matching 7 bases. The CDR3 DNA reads TGCGCCAGCAGCTGGGGACAGAAAGAGTATGGCTACACCTTC. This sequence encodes CASSWGQKEYGYTF. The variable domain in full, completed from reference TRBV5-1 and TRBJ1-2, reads KAGVTQTPRYLIKTRGQQVTLSCSPISGHRSVSWYQQTPGQGLQFLFEYFSETQRNKGNFPGRFSGRQFSNSRSEMNVSTLELGDSALYLCASSWGQKEYGYTFGSGTRLTVV.